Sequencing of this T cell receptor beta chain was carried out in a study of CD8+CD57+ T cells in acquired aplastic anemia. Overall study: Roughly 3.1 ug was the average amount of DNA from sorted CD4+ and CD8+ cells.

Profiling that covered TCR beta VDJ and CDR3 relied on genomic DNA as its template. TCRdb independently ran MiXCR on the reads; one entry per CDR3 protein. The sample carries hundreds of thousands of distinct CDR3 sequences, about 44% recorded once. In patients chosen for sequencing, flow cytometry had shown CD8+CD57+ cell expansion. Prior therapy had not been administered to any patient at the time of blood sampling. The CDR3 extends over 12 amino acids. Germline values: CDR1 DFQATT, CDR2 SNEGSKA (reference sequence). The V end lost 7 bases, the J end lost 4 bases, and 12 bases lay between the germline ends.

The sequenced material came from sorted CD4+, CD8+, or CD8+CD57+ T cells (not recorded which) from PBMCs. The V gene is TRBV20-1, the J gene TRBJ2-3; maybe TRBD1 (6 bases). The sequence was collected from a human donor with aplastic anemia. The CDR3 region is CSVRTGPDTQYF. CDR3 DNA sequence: TGCAGTGTACGAACAGGGCCAGATACGCAGTATTTT.